One sample yielded the 15 T cell receptor beta chains listed below, sequenced in a study of blood T cell repertoires in COVID-19. The protocol was immunoSEQ multiplex PCR, while the TCRdb copy is restricted to in-frame clones and leaves out a portion. The repertoire holds a few hundred thousand clones, with roughly 84% as singletons. The sequenced sample was peripheral blood. These receptors came from a person aged 70 to 85 with COVID-19, enrolled during active disease.

V usage is TRBV27 and J usage is TRBJ2-3; D gene ambiguous. The CDR3 runs to 14 residues. Trimming took 5 bases from V and 0 from J, leaving 9 bases between them. Germline V gene sequence: CDR1 MNHEY, CDR2 SMNVEV (reference sequence). The CDR3 sequence: CASSPYQSTDTQYF. The DNA for the CDR3 is TGTGCCAGCAGTCCTTATCAGAGCACAGATACGCAGTATTTT.

The rearrangement uses TRBV19 and TRBJ2-1, with D possibly matching TRBD2 (6 bases). Germline V gene sequence: CDR1 LNHDA, CDR2 SQIVND (reference sequence). V lost 9 bases, J lost 9 bases, and 18 bases lay in between. CDR3 length: 13 amino acids. DNA of the CDR3: TGTGCCAGCAAGACGGGGGTGGAAAGTGAGCAGTTCTTC. Translating gives CASKTGVESEQFF.

This rearrangement joins TRBV28 to TRBJ2-5; 7 nucleotides match TRBD2. Looked up from germline, CDR1 is MDHEN and CDR2 is SYDVKM. This CDR3 contains 14 residues. V trimming: 5 bases; J trimming: 0 bases; junction bases outside the gene matches: 3. CDR3 sequence: CASSMGGNQETQYF. The CDR3 bases are TGTGCCAGCAGTATGGGGGGGAACCAAGAGACCCAGTACTTC.

The chain has TRBV9 and TRBJ2-7; D possibly corresponds to TRBD2 (5 bases). Germline-derived CDR1 and CDR2 are SGDLS and YYNGEE. This CDR3 contains 12 residues. V was shortened by 4 bases and J by 5 bases, with 10 bases between the two germline ends. CDR3 region: CASSPRENEQYF. In DNA, the CDR3 is TGTGCCAGCAGCCCCCGGGAAAACGAGCAGTACTTC.

The chain recombines TRBV6-5 with TRBJ2-5; D perhaps matches TRBD2 (5 bases). V was trimmed by 7 bases and J by 4 bases, leaving 10 bases between them. In germline, CDR1 is MNHEY, CDR2 SVGAGI. The CDR3 has 12 residues. The CDR3 is CASTRSGETQYF. CDR3 nucleotides: TGTGCCAGCACTAGGAGCGGAGAGACCCAGTACTTC.

This clone was observed a handful of times. The chain joins TRBV28 to TRBJ1-3, with D unresolved. The length of the CDR3 is 15 residues. V was trimmed by 5 bases and J by 0 bases, leaving 11 bases between them. Germline V lookup: CDR1 MDHEN, CDR2 SYDVKM. The CDR3 region has the DNA TGTGCCAGCAGTCCAGTCGGGAACTCTGGAAACACCATATATTTT. It codes for CASSPVGNSGNTIYF.

The table lists this clone with a count of one. The chain couples TRBV19 to TRBJ2-1; 10 bases fit TRBD2. This CDR3 has 15 residues. The V and J ends lost 3 bases and 7 bases, in that order; junction bases with no gene match: 6. CDR1 LNHDA and CDR2 SQIVND come from the germline V gene (reference sequence). The CDR3 reads CASSIPSGSINEQFF. DNA for the CDR3: TGTGCCAGTAGTATCCCTAGCGGGAGTATTAATGAGCAGTTCTTC.

The DNA for the CDR3 is TGTGCCAGCAGCCCATTTGGACAGGGGCGCTCCCCTGAAGCTTTCTTT. As protein: CASSPFGQGRSPEAFF. The chain employs TRBV9 and TRBJ1-1; TRBD1 aligns across 9 bases. Germline CDR1 SGDLS, CDR2 YYNGEE. This CDR3 has 16 residues. Trimming cost V 4 bases and J 6 bases; bases outside gene matches: 13.

The chain uses TRBV14 and TRBJ1-5; maybe TRBD1 (5 bases). The germline V gene encodes CDR1 SGHDN and CDR2 FVKESK. Trimming removed 0 bases from V and 1 base from J, with 13 bases in between. This CDR3 region has 17 residues. The CDR3 is CASSQDWGRVSNQPQHF. In DNA, the CDR3 is TGTGCCAGCAGCCAAGATTGGGGGAGGGTAAGCAATCAGCCCCAGCATTTT.

This chain uses TRBV19 with TRBJ2-1; D possibly corresponds to TRBD2 (7 bases). The germline CDR1 and CDR2 sequences are LNHDA and SQIVND (reference sequence). V gave up 0 bases and J gave up 3 bases, with 12 bases separating them. CDR3 size: 16 residues. The CDR3 spells CASSIDRGGGYNEQFF. The CDR3 nucleotides read TGTGCCAGTAGTATAGATCGAGGGGGGGGCTACAATGAGCAGTTCTTC.

V gene TRBV12-3 or TRBV12-4 combines with J gene TRBJ1-2; 8 bases are shared with TRBD1. Trimming removed 7 bases from V and 8 bases from J; junction bases left unmatched: 9. There are 13 residues in the CDR3. CDR3 amino acids: CASTAGQVRGYTF. CDR3 nucleotide sequence: TGTGCCAGCACCGCGGGACAGGTTCGCGGCTACACCTTC.

V and J are TRBV7-2 and TRBJ1-6; 7 bases match TRBD1. The germline V gene encodes CDR1 SGHTA and CDR2 FQGNSA. After removal of 4 bases from V and 3 bases from J, the junction contained 12 bases not matched to a gene. The CDR3 contains 18 residues. The CDR3 spells CASSSNPHRGYYNSPLHF. CDR3 in DNA: TGTGCCAGCAGCTCCAACCCTCACAGGGGCTACTATAATTCACCCCTCCACTTT.

The chain uses TRBV7-8 and TRBJ1-1; the D gene is possibly TRBD1 (5 bases). Trimming cost V 2 bases and J 6 bases, with 10 bases left between them. In germline, CDR1 is SGHVS, CDR2 FQNEAQ. This CDR3 is built from 13 residues. DNA for the CDR3: TGTGCCAGCAGCTTACGGGGGGGTGCTGAAGCTTTCTTT. Translating gives CASSLRGGAEAFF. The full variable domain, in which reference TRBV7-8 and TRBJ1-1 provide the parts outside the CDR3, is GAGVSQSPRYKVAKRGQDVALRCDPISGHVSLFWYQQALGQGPEFLTYFQNEAQLDKSGLPSDRFFAERPEGSVSTLKIQRTQQEDSAVYLCASSLRGGAEAFFGQGTRLTVV.

V usage is TRBV7-2 and J usage is TRBJ1-2; the match to TRBD1 covers 7 bases. Trimming took 4 bases from V and 3 from J; bases not matched to a gene: 5. CDR3 size: 14 residues. Germline CDR1 is SGHTA and CDR2 is FQGNSA. The CDR3 sequence is CASSSDTGDYGYTF. The CDR3 DNA follows: TGTGCCAGCAGCTCGGACACAGGGGACTATGGCTACACCTTC.

This rearrangement joins TRBV4-1 to TRBJ2-7; perhaps TRBD1 as D (7 bases). Between the trimmed V and J ends, which lost 2 bases and 3 bases, there was a span of 26 bases. CDR1 and CDR2 from the germline V gene are MGHRA and YSYEKL. This CDR3 region has 19 residues. The CDR3 here is CASSQLLGAGGLTLYEQYF. In DNA, the CDR3 is TGCGCCAGCAGCCAACTACTTGGGGCAGGGGGACTCACTCTCTACGAGCAGTACTTC.